These 6 T cell receptor beta chains were all obtained from the same sample, sequenced in a study of T cell changes during pregnancy in multiple sclerosis. Assay used: immunoSEQ multiplex PCR; TCRdb lists only in-frame clones, some missing. The table shows tens of thousands of clones, with approximately 89% occurring only once. Sequencing used peripheral blood, obtained before pregnancy. The receptors come from a female donor with multiple sclerosis, enrolled in a pregnancy study.

The chain joins TRBV19 to TRBJ1-5; 10 bases fit TRBD1. This CDR3 spans 15 amino acids. V shed 5 bases and J 4 bases; nucleotides not matched to a gene: 5. In germline, CDR1 is LNHDA, CDR2 SQIVND (reference sequence). The CDR3 DNA follows: TGTGCCAGTAGTGCGGACAGGGGGTCGAATCAGCCCCAGCATTTT. Translating gives CASSADRGSNQPQHF.

The chain employs TRBV11-2 and TRBJ2-3; 7 bases fit TRBD2. After removal of 3 bases from V and 3 bases from J, the junction contained 6 bases not matched to a gene. This CDR3 has 15 amino acids. Per germline, CDR1 SGHAT and CDR2 FQNNGV. CDR3 coding DNA: TGTGCCAGCAGCTTCGGGACTATACAAACAGATACGCAGTATTTT. It is translated as CASSFGTIQTDTQYF.

This chain uses TRBV29-1 with TRBJ2-5; the match to TRBD2 covers 10 bases. Per germline, CDR1 SQVTM and CDR2 ANQGSEA. V lost 3 bases, J lost 7 bases, and 8 bases stayed unmatched. The CDR3 has 14 residues. The CDR3 coding sequence is TGCAGCGTTGAGCAGGGACTAGCGCCGTGGACCCAGTACTTC. Translating it yields CSVEQGLAPWTQYF.

In this sample, this clone turned up once. The CDR3 sequence: CASSVSGRAGEQYF. The CDR3, as DNA: TGTGCCAGCAGTGTAAGCGGGAGGGCGGGCGAGCAGTACTTC. The chain has TRBV6-1 and TRBJ2-7; 10 nucleotides line up with TRBD2. Per germline, CDR1 MNHNS and CDR2 SASEGT. V was pared by 4 bases and J by 6 bases, with 6 bases of the junction left unmatched. The CDR3 is made up of 14 amino acids.

The chain has TRBV6-1 and TRBJ1-5; 10 nucleotides match TRBD1. Germline CDR1 and CDR2: MNHNS and SASEGT. This CDR3 comprises 15 residues. V was pared by 6 bases and J by 3 bases, with 5 bases of the junction left unmatched. The CDR3 here is CASSSGTGANQPQHF. The CDR3 DNA follows: TGTGCCAGCAGCTCCGGGACAGGGGCCAATCAGCCCCAGCATTTT.

CDR3 nucleotide sequence: TGTGCCAGCAGCTTAGCAGCGGGAGATAACTATGAGCAGTTCTTC. Translated, it gives CASSLAAGDNYEQFF. The chain couples TRBV11-2 to TRBJ2-1; 8 bases match TRBD2. Germline V gene lookup returns CDR1 SGHAT and CDR2 FQNNGV. V trimming: 1 base; J trimming: 8 bases; junction bases outside the gene matches: 7. The CDR3 loop spans 15 amino acids.